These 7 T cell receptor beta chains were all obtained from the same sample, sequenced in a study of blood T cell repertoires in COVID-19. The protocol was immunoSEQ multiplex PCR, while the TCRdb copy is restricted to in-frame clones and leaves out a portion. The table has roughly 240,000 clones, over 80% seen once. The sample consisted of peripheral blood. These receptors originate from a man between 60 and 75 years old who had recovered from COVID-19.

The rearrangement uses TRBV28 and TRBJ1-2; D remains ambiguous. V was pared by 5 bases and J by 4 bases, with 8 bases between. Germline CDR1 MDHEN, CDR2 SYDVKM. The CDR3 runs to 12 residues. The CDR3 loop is CASSTDTYGYTF. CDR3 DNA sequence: TGTGCCAGCAGTACCGACACCTATGGCTACACCTTC.

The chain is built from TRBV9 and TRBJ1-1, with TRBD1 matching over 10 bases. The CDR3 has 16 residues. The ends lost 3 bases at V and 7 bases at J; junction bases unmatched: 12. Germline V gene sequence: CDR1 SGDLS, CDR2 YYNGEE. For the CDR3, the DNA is TGTGCCAGCAGCGAAAGACTAGACAGGGGGCATAGTGAAGCTTTCTTT. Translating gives CASSERLDRGHSEAFF.

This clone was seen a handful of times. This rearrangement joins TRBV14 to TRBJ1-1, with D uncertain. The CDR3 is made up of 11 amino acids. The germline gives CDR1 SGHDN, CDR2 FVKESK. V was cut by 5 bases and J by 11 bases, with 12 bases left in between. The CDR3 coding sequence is TGTGCCAGCAGCGCGGGGTTCGTTGCTTTCTTT. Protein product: CASSAGFVAFF.

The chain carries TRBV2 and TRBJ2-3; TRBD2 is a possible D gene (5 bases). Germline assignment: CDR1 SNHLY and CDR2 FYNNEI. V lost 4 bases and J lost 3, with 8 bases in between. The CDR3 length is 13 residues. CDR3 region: CASSGTGTDTQYF. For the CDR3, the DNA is TGTGCCAGCAGTGGAACGGGAACAGATACGCAGTATTTT.

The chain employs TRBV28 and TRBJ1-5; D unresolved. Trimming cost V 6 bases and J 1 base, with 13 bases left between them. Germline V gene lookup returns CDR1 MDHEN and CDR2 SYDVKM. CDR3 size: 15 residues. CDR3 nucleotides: TGTGCCAGCAGGAGAGATCTGGTAAGCAATCAGCCCCAGCATTTT. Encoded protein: CASRRDLVSNQPQHF.

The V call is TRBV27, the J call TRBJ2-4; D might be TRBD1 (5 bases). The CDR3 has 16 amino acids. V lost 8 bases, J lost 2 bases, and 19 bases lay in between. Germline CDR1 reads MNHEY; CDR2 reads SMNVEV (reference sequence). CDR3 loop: CASGFHAGATKNIQYF. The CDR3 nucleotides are TGTGCCAGCGGATTCCACGCTGGGGCCACCAAAAACATTCAGTACTTC.

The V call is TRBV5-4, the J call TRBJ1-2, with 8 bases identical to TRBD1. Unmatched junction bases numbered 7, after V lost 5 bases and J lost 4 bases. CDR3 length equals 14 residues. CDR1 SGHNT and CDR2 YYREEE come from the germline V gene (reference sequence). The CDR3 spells CASRVDRDVYGYTF. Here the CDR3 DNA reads TGTGCCAGCAGGGTGGACAGGGACGTCTATGGCTACACCTTC. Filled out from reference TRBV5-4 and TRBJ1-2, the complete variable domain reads ETGVTQSPTHLIKTRGQQVTLRCSSQSGHNTVSWYQQALGQGPQFIFQYYREEENGRGNFPPRFSGLQFPNYSSELNVNALELDDSALYLCASRVDRDVYGYTFGSGTRLTVV.